This TCR delta chain was recorded in a study of DNA immune sequencing with unique molecular identifiers. Whole-study results and caveats: TRDV2 with TRDJ1 was the commonest TRD rearrangement in healthy donors.

All 8 TRDV and 4 TRDJ genes were targeted in 32-plex amplification of genomic DNA. Adapter PCR followed 3 to 4 barcoding PCR cycles that attached a 12-nucleotide UMI. TCRdb re-called the multiplex PCR reads with CATT. The repertoire holds some 2,000 delta-chain clones, with 11% to 15% as singletons. CDR1 and CDR2 from the germline V gene are TSWWSYY and QGS. The length of the CDR3 is 19 residues. V was shortened by 4 bases and J by 4 bases, with 28 bases between the two germline ends. Comments on this clone: Its antigen remains unknown.

This chain connects TRDV1 to TRDJ1; tentatively, D is TRDD3 (6 bases). In the absence of a J gene in TCRdb, the DNA was matched to germline to assign it here. The sequence was collected from a human donor in good health. The sequencing sample was made of gamma-delta T cells enriched from blood buffy coat, or unenriched PBMCs (not recorded which). CDR3 protein: CALGGLGLRDWPLYDKLIF. The CDR3 DNA reads as TGTGCTCTTGGGGGCCTGGGGCTACGGGACTGGCCCCTTTACGATAAACTCATCTTT.